This record concerns one T cell receptor (beta chain) sequence. Its specificity is unknown. CD4+ cell separation produced CD45RA+ naive and CD45RA-negative memory subsets. This specimen comes from a study of shared clonotypes between healthy human individuals. General study points: Naive subsets usually exceeded memory subsets in estimated richness.

The method was immunoSEQ multiplex PCR; TCRdb's version includes in-frame clones alone and lacks a portion of them. The profile shows more than 1 million clones, about four fifths of them singletons. The CDR3 runs to 15 residues. The germline CDR1 and CDR2 sequences are SGHAT and FQNNGV. Trimming left V 1 base short and J 6 bases short, with 13 bases between. Material for sequencing was memory CD4+ T cells from PBMCs. Regarding subset: CD45RA-negative fraction. The source of this sequence is a man aged 18 to 30 in good health. Some clones in this sample may be carry-over from other donors' samples. The chain employs TRBV11-2 and TRBJ1-5; D gene ambiguous. CDR3 DNA sequence: TGTGCCAGCAGCTTAGGAGACCGGGTGGCTCAGCCCCAGCATTTT. This gives the protein CASSLGDRVAQPQHF.